The 32 T cell receptor beta chains in this list originate from one sample, sequenced in a study of TIL therapy for anti-PD-1-resistant metastatic lung cancer. Described time point: pre-treatment sample, taken before nivolumab and TIL therapy. This was the immunoSEQ v3 assay. Clones were read by immunoSEQ multiplex PCR, and TCRdb kept only the in-frame ones, dropping some. The data show tens of thousands of clones, 70% to 80% seen once. The specimen comprised blood, sampled at baseline. These receptors originate from a man in his sixties or seventies with non-small cell lung cancer.

This sequence joins TRBV18 and TRBJ1-1; TRBD1 aligns across 8 bases. Germline V gene sequence: CDR1 KGHSH, CDR2 LQKENI. V shed 2 bases and J 5 bases; nucleotides not matched to a gene: 4. The CDR3 covers 14 residues. In DNA form, the CDR3 reads TGTGCCAGCTCACCATCAGGGGGCAGGACTGAAGCTTTCTTT. It encodes CASSPSGGRTEAFF.

This clone was detected only once. The chain combines TRBV5-6 with TRBJ2-5, with 9 positions matching TRBD1. V shed 2 bases, J shed 3 bases, and the junction held 2 bases outside the gene matches. Germline CDR1 reads SGHDT; CDR2 reads YYEEEE. This CDR3 has 14 amino acids. The CDR3 coding sequence is TGTGCCAGCAGCTTCCGGGACAGGGAAGAGACCCAGTACTTC. It specifies CASSFRDREETQYF. Based on the CDR3 plus reference TRBV5-6 and TRBJ2-5, the full variable domain is DAGVTQSPTHLIKTRGQQVTLRCSPKSGHDTVSWYQQALGQGPQFIFQYYEEEERQRGNFPDRFSGHQFPNYSSELNVNALLLGDSALYLCASSFRDREETQYFGPGTRLLVL.

The chain links TRBV6-5 to TRBJ2-5, with no clear D. The CDR3 covers 15 residues. Germline assignment: CDR1 MNHEY and CDR2 SVGAGI. Trimming removed 6 bases from V and 1 base from J, with 15 bases in between. The CDR3 loop reads CASSPWEPIQETQYF. CDR3 DNA: TGTGCCAGCAGCCCCTGGGAACCAATCCAAGAGACCCAGTACTTC.

The CDR3 sequence: CASSPGGRNEQFF. Here the CDR3 DNA reads TGTGCCAGCAGCCCCGGGGGCCGCAATGAGCAGTTCTTC. The chain combines TRBV27 with TRBJ2-1; D tentatively fits TRBD1 or TRBD2 (6 bases each). The V end was cut by 6 bases, the J end by 6 bases, with 12 bases between. Germline V gene sequence: CDR1 MNHEY, CDR2 SMNVEV (reference sequence). The CDR3 is 13 amino acids.

The chain has TRBV5-1 and TRBJ2-1, with 10 nucleotides matching TRBD2. After removal of 6 bases from V and 6 bases from J, the junction contained 9 bases not matched to a gene. Germline loops: CDR1 SGHRS, CDR2 YFSETQ. This CDR3 comprises 15 residues. Written as DNA, the CDR3 is TGCGCCAGCACTCCTAGCGGGAGTGTTGGCAATGAGCAGTTCTTC. Protein: CASTPSGSVGNEQFF.

The chain joins TRBV7-2 to TRBJ2-7; D is ambiguous. The CDR3 contains 13 residues. The ends were cut back, 4 bases at V and 0 bases at J, with 7 bases in the middle. Germline CDR1 reads SGHTA; CDR2 reads FQGNSA. The CDR3, as DNA: TGTGCCAGCAGCTCTAGGAACTCCTACGAGCAGTACTTC. Residues: CASSSRNSYEQYF. Full variable domain (missing parts from reference TRBV7-2 and TRBJ2-7): GAGVSQSPSNKVTEKGKDVELRCDPISGHTALYWYRQSLGQGLEFLIYFQGNSAPDKSGLPSDRFSAERTGGSVSTLTIQRTQQEDSAVYLCASSSRNSYEQYFGPGTRLTVT.

This rearrangement joins TRBV10-2 to TRBJ2-3; D uncertain. V lost 4 bases, J lost 4 bases, and 3 bases lay in between. CDR1 and CDR2 from the germline V gene are WSHSY and SAAADI. The CDR3 is 11 residues long. CDR3 loop: CASSVADTQYF. In DNA, the CDR3 is TGCGCCAGCAGTGTTGCAGATACGCAGTATTTT.

This chain links TRBV19 with TRBJ2-5; 8 bases line up with TRBD2. Looked up from germline, CDR1 is LNHDA and CDR2 is SQIVND (reference sequence). The CDR3 runs 14 residues. J was trimmed by 1 base and V by 6 bases; bases with no gene match: 4. DNA for the CDR3: TGTGCCAGTAGACCGGGACTAGGCCAAGAGACCCAGTACTTC. It is translated as CASRPGLGQETQYF. Variable domain in full (rest from reference TRBV19 and TRBJ2-5): DGGITQSPKYLFRKEGQNVTLSCEQNLNHDAMYWYRQDPGQGLRLIYYSQIVNDFQKGDIAEGYSVSREKKESFPLTVTSAQKNPTAFYLCASRPGLGQETQYFGPGTRLLVL.

The chain joins TRBV6-6 to TRBJ2-3, with TRBD1 as a possible D gene (5 bases). With 5 bases removed from V and 0 bases from J, the gap between germline ends came to 9 bases. This CDR3 has 14 amino acids. Germline V CDR1 and CDR2: MNHNY, SVGAGI (reference sequence). The CDR3 bases are TGTGCCAGCAGTCAAACAGGAAGCACAGATACGCAGTATTTT. Encoded protein: CASSQTGSTDTQYF.

The rearrangement joins TRBV19 to TRBJ1-5; D gene uncertain. The CDR3 spans 16 residues. V lost 3 bases to trimming and J lost 0 bases, with 12 bases between them. From germline, CDR1 is LNHDA and CDR2 SQIVND (reference sequence). The CDR3 nucleotides are TGTGCCAGTAGTATCCAGTCGCCCTATAGCAATCAGCCCCAGCATTTT. Translating gives CASSIQSPYSNQPQHF.

The V and J genes are TRBV5-1 and TRBJ2-3; 13 bases agree with TRBD2. V dropped 4 bases and J dropped 3; count of bases not matched to a gene: 11. CDR1 is SGHRS and CDR2 is YFSETQ in the germline V gene. This CDR3 is 18 amino acids long. The CDR3 DNA reads as TGCGCCAGCAGCAAGGGACTAGCGGGATCTATAAGGACAGATACGCAGTATTTT. This encodes CASSKGLAGSIRTDTQYF.

The genes are TRBV27 and TRBJ2-5, with D possibly called TRBD1 or TRBD2 (5 bases each). Germline loops: CDR1 MNHEY, CDR2 SMNVEV (reference sequence). This CDR3 spans 15 amino acids. Trimming took 2 bases from V and 1 from J, leaving 11 bases between them. CDR3 sequence reads: CASSLPGSPQETQYF. The DNA for the CDR3 is TGTGCCAGCAGTTTACCAGGGAGCCCCCAAGAGACCCAGTACTTC.

The V and J genes are TRBV5-5 and TRBJ2-7; 7 nucleotides line up with TRBD1. The CDR3 length is 15 residues. Germline V CDR1 and CDR2: SGHKS, YYEKEE (reference sequence). Losses at the gene ends were 0 bases for V and 0 bases for J; bases not matched to a gene: 3. The DNA for the CDR3 is TGTGCCAGCAGCTTGGAGGGACAGAGCTCCTACGAGCAGTACTTC. Translated, it gives CASSLEGQSSYEQYF.

The J gene is TRBJ2-7, the V gene TRBV6-6; 7 bases agree with TRBD2. V was clipped by 8 bases and J by 5 bases; unmatched bases: 9. Germline CDR1 and CDR2: MNHNY and SVGAGI (reference sequence). This CDR3 is built from 13 residues. CDR3 DNA sequence: TGTGCCAGCGGGGGACTAAAAGAAAACGAGCAGTACTTC. The encoded protein is CASGGLKENEQYF.

This chain joins TRBV27 and TRBJ2-1, with 13 positions matching TRBD2. The CDR3 totals 15 residues. Looked up from germline, CDR1 is MNHEY and CDR2 is SMNVEV (reference sequence). Losses at the gene ends were 4 bases for V and 8 bases for J; bases not matched to a gene: 5. CDR3 in amino acids: CASSSWTSGSDEQFF. CDR3 nucleotide sequence: TGTGCCAGCAGTTCCTGGACTAGCGGGAGCGATGAGCAGTTCTTC.

This clone was recorded once. The chain recombines TRBV5-1 with TRBJ2-1, with 9 bases that match TRBD2. The CDR3 length is 16 residues. The germline V gene encodes CDR1 SGHRS and CDR2 YFSETQ. Germline trimming cut 0 bases from V and 3 bases from J; bases unmatched to any gene: 4. The CDR3: CASSLVVAGVYNEQFF. In nucleotides, the CDR3 is TGCGCCAGCAGCTTGGTGGTAGCGGGAGTCTACAATGAGCAGTTCTTC.

The genes are TRBV2 and TRBJ2-3; 12 bases agree with TRBD2. The V gene end was trimmed by 1 base and the J gene end by 5 bases; junction bases not matched to a gene: 4. Germline V gene sequence: CDR1 SNHLY, CDR2 FYNNEI. The CDR3 spans 16 residues. CDR3: CASSEGLAGVLDTQYF. The CDR3 DNA is TGTGCCAGCAGTGAAGGACTAGCGGGAGTTTTAGATACGCAGTATTTT.

The rearrangement uses TRBV27 and TRBJ1-2; 8 bases align to TRBD1. In germline, CDR1 is MNHEY, CDR2 SMNVEV (reference sequence). The CDR3 runs to 15 residues. Losses at the gene ends were 6 bases for V and 7 bases for J; bases not matched to a gene: 13. In DNA form, the CDR3 reads TGTGCCAGCAGAGGACAGGGAAGTTTGGTAGGTGGCTACACCTTC. This encodes CASRGQGSLVGGYTF.

V is TRBV29-1 and J is TRBJ2-3, with a tentative D call TRBD1 (6 bases). CDR1 and CDR2 (germline): SQVTM, ANQGSEA. This CDR3 is 13 amino acids long. V lost 4 bases and J lost 0, with 8 bases in between. The CDR3 reads CSVVGASTDTQYF. The CDR3 DNA is TGCAGCGTTGTGGGGGCTAGCACAGATACGCAGTATTTT.

The V call is TRBV5-4, the J call TRBJ2-1; D may be TRBD2 (5 bases). Germline V CDR1 and CDR2: SGHNT, YYREEE (reference sequence). The CDR3 consists of 15 residues. V was trimmed by 4 bases and J by 0 bases, leaving 11 bases between them. CDR3 in amino acids: CASSAEGSSYNEQFF. CDR3 in DNA: TGTGCCAGCAGCGCCGAAGGGAGCTCCTACAATGAGCAGTTCTTC.

J is TRBJ2-7 and V is TRBV10-3; TRBD1 agrees at 10 bases. There are 17 residues in the CDR3. Germline-derived CDR1 and CDR2 are ENHRY and SYGVKD. V shed 1 base and J 4 bases; nucleotides not matched to a gene: 10. The CDR3 bases are TGTGCCATCAGTGAGTTCAAAAGGACAGGGGGAAAGTACGAGCAGTACTTC. This encodes CAISEFKRTGGKYEQYF.

The rearrangement links TRBV28 to TRBJ1-1, with a weak D call TRBD1 (6 bases). This CDR3 region has 14 residues. CDR1 is MDHEN, CDR2 SYDVKM, per germline. V was clipped by 3 bases and J by 3 bases, with 11 bases between them. CDR3 bases: TGTGCCAGCAGTTTTGGGGGGCAGGACACTGAAGCTTTCTTT. Its translation is CASSFGGQDTEAFF.

V and J are TRBV6-1 and TRBJ1-5, with D hard to call. The CDR3 runs 14 residues. V was trimmed by 2 bases and J by 7 bases, leaving 12 bases between them. Germline V gene sequence: CDR1 MNHNS, CDR2 SASEGT. CDR3 nucleotides: TGTGCCAGCAGTGAAATGGCAGTGGCGCAGCCCCAGCATTTT. This translates into CASSEMAVAQPQHF.

A few counts support this clone. At the DNA level, this CDR3 is encoded by other sequences in the same sample as well. Here the CDR3 reads CASSLPPRYEQYF. The CDR3 coding sequence is TGTGCCAGCAGTTTACCCCCGAGGTACGAGCAGTACTTC. The chain couples TRBV28 to TRBJ2-7; D is undetermined. From germline, CDR1 is MDHEN and CDR2 SYDVKM. Trimming left V 2 bases short and J 4 bases short, with 9 bases between. The CDR3 has 13 amino acids.

The J gene is TRBJ2-3, the V gene TRBV7-9; D is unresolved. Germline lookup yields CDR1 SEHNR and CDR2 FQNEAQ (reference sequence). Trimming removed 2 bases at V and 6 bases at J, with 12 bases between. CDR3 length: 14 residues. The CDR3 DNA follows: TGTGCCAGCAGCTTACTTCCTGTTCCGGATACGCAGTATTTT. This encodes CASSLLPVPDTQYF.

The gene calls are TRBV7-2 and TRBJ2-1; D remains unclear. V lost 2 bases, J lost 4 bases, and 12 bases lay in between. Per germline, CDR1 SGHTA and CDR2 FQGNSA. The CDR3 spans 15 residues. CDR3: CASSLRPEPYNEQFF. The DNA for the CDR3 is TGTGCCAGCAGCTTAAGACCCGAACCTTACAATGAGCAGTTCTTC.

V is TRBV7-2 and J is TRBJ2-3; D unclear. Germline V CDR1 and CDR2: SGHTA, FQGNSA. The length of the CDR3 is 16 residues. Trimming took off 2 bases at V and 2 bases at J, with 14 bases between the two ends. CDR3 protein: CASSLYQQRATDTQYF. CDR3 in DNA: TGTGCCAGCAGCTTATACCAGCAGAGAGCCACAGATACGCAGTATTTT. Complete variable domain (other parts from reference TRBV7-2 and TRBJ2-3): GAGVSQSPSNKVTEKGKDVELRCDPISGHTALYWYRQSLGQGLEFLIYFQGNSAPDKSGLPSDRFSAERTGGSVSTLTIQRTQQEDSAVYLCASSLYQQRATDTQYFGPGTRLTVL.

This clone was recorded a few times. This chain connects TRBV11-3 to TRBJ2-5; 11 nucleotides agree with TRBD1. This CDR3 region has 15 residues. Losses at the gene ends were 5 bases for V and 0 bases for J; bases not matched to a gene: 2. From germline, CDR1 is SGHNT and CDR2 YENEEA. The CDR3 spells CASSLGQGDQETQYF. The CDR3 DNA sequence: TGTGCCAGCAGCCTGGGACAGGGGGACCAAGAGACCCAGTACTTC.

The chain recombines TRBV28 with TRBJ2-7, with D perhaps being TRBD1 or TRBD2 (5 bases each). The CDR3 spans 14 residues. In germline, CDR1 is MDHEN, CDR2 SYDVKM. With 6 bases removed from V and 3 bases from J, the gap between germline ends came to 15 bases. CDR3 sequence reads: CASSPGTGVYEQYF. As DNA, the CDR3 is TGTGCCAGCAGCCCAGGGACGGGCGTCTACGAGCAGTACTTC.

This clone has a single count. The chain carries TRBV6-5 and TRBJ1-1; tentative D call: TRBD1 (5 bases). This CDR3 comprises 12 residues. Germline V gives CDR1 MNHEY, CDR2 SVGAGI. Trimming took 6 bases from V and 5 from J, leaving 10 bases between them. The CDR3 DNA reads as TGTGCCAGCAGCCCCAAGGGGACTGAAGCTTTCTTT. It is translated as CASSPKGTEAFF.

The table lists this clone with a few counts. The chain is built from TRBV5-5 and TRBJ1-1; D perhaps matches TRBD1 (6 bases). V shed 2 bases and J shed 6 bases, with 14 bases lying between them. This CDR3 region has 14 residues. CDR1 and CDR2 from the germline V gene are SGHKS and YYEKEE (reference sequence). DNA for the CDR3: TGTGCCAGCAGCTTAGGAGGGGGGCAGTCTGAAGCTTTCTTT. This sequence encodes CASSLGGGQSEAFF.

This clone turned up a few times. The chain employs TRBV5-5 and TRBJ2-7; possible D gene TRBD1, 5 bases. V was trimmed by 0 bases and J by 4 bases, leaving 11 bases between them. Germline V lookup: CDR1 SGHKS, CDR2 YYEKEE (reference sequence). This CDR3 spans 14 amino acids. CDR3 nucleotides: TGTGCCAGCAGCTTGGATAGGGGTTCGTACGAGCAGTACTTC. Amino acid sequence: CASSLDRGSYEQYF.